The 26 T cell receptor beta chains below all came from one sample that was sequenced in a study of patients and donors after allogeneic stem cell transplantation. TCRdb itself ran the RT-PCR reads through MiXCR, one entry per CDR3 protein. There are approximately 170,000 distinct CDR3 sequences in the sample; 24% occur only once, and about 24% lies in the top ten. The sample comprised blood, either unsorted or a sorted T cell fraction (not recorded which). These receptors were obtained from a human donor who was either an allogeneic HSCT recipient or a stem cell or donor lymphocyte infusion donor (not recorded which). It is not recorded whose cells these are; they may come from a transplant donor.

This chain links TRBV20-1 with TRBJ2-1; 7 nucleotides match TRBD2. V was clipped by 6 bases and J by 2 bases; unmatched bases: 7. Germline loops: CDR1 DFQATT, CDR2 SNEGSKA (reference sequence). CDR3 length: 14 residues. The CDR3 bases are TGCAGTGCCCAGCGGGATTCGCCCTACAATGAGCAGTTCTTC. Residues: CSAQRDSPYNEQFF.

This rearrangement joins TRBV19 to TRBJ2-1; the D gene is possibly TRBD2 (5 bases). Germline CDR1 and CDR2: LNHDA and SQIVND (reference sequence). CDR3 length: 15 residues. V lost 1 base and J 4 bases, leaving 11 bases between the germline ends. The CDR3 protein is CASSIAGYRYNEQFF. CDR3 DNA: TGTGCCAGTAGTATAGCGGGATACCGATACAATGAGCAGTTCTTC.

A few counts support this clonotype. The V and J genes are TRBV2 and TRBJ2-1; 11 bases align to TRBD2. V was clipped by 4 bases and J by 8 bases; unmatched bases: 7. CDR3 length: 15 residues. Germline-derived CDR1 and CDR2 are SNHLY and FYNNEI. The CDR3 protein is CASSGVAGGPHEQFF. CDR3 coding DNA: TGTGCCAGCAGTGGGGTAGCGGGGGGGCCCCATGAGCAGTTCTTC.

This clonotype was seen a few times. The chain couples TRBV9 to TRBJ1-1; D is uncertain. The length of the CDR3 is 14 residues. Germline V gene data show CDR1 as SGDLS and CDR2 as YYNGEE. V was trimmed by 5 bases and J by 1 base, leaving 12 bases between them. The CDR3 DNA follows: TGTGCCAGCAGTGCAGGTAGATGGAACACTGAAGCTTTCTTT. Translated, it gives CASSAGRWNTEAFF.

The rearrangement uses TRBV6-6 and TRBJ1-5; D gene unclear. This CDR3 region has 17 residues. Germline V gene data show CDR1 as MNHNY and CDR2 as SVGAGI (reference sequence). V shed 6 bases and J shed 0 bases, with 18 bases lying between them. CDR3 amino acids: CASSYGEYLYSNQPQHF. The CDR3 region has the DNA TGTGCCAGCAGCTATGGAGAGTATCTTTATAGCAATCAGCCCCAGCATTTT.

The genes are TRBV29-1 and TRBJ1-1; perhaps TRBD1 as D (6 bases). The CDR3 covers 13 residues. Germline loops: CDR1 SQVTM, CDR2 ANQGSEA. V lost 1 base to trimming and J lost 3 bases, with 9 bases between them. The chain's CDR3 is CSVEVRGHTEAFF. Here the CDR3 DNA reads TGCAGCGTTGAAGTTCGGGGGCACACTGAAGCTTTCTTT. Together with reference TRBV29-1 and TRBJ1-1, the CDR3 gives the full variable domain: SAVISQKPSRDICQRGTSLTIQCQVDSQVTMMFWYRQQPGQSLTLIATANQGSEATYESGFVIDKFPISRPNLTFSTLTVSNMSPEDSSIYLCSVEVRGHTEAFFGQGTRLTVV.

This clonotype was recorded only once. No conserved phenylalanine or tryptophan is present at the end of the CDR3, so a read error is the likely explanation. CDR3 sequence (DNA): TGCAGTGCTCTGGATCGGACAACCAGTCGGGGCTACACCTAC. This translates into CSALDRTTSRGYTY. This rearrangement joins TRBV20-1 to TRBJ1-2; D possibly corresponds to TRBD1 (5 bases). Per germline, CDR1 DFQATT and CDR2 SNEGSKA (reference sequence). The CDR3 contains 14 residues. V lost 5 bases and J 8 bases, leaving 21 bases between the germline ends.

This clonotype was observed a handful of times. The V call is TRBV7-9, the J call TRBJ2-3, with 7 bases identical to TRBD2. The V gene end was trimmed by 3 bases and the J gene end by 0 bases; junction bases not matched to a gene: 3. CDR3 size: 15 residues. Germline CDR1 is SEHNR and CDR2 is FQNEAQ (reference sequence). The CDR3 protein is CASSLGTTSTDTQYF. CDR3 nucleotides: TGTGCCAGCAGCTTGGGGACTACTAGCACAGATACGCAGTATTTT.

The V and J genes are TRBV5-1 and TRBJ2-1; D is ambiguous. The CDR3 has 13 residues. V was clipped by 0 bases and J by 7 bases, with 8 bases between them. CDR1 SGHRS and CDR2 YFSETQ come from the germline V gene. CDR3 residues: CASSLEERNEQFF. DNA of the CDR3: TGCGCCAGCAGCTTGGAGGAGAGAAATGAGCAGTTCTTC. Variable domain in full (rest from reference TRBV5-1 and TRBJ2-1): KAGVTQTPRYLIKTRGQQVTLSCSPISGHRSVSWYQQTPGQGLQFLFEYFSETQRNKGNFPGRFSGRQFSNSRSEMNVSTLELGDSALYLCASSLEERNEQFFGPGTRLTVL.

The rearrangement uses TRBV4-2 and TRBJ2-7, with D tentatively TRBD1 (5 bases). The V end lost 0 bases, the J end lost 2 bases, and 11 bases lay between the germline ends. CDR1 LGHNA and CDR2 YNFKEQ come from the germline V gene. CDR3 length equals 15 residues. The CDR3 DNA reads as TGTGCCAGCAGCCAAGATCTCGAGACAGCCTACGAGCAGTACTTC. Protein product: CASSQDLETAYEQYF.

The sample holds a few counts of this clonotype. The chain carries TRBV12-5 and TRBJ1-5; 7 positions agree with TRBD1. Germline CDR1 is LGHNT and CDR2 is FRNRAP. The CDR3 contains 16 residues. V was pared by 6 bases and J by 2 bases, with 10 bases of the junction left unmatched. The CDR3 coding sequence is TGTGCTAGTGGCCTTACTGAGGGGGCTGGCAATCAGCCCCAGCATTTT. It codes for CASGLTEGAGNQPQHF.

The CDR3 region has the DNA TGCGCCAGCAGCGATAGACAGTACGATGGCTACACCTTC. Its protein product is CASSDRQYDGYTF. The chain recombines TRBV5-1 with TRBJ1-2, with D possibly matching TRBD1 (5 bases). Trimming removed 4 bases from V and 6 bases from J, with 13 bases in between. CDR1 SGHRS and CDR2 YFSETQ come from the germline V gene. This CDR3 has 13 residues.

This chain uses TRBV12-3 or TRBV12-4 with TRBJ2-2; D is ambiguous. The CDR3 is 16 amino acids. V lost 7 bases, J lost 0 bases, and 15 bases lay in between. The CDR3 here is CASNPTDATNTGELFF. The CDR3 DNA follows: TGTGCCAGCAACCCGACGGATGCGACGAACACCGGGGAGCTGTTTTTT.

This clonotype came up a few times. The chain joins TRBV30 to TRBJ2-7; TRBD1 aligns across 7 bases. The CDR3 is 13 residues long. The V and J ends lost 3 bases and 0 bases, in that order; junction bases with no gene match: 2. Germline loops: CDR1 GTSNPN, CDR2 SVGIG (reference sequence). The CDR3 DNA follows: TGTGCCTGGAGCGGGGACAGCTCCTACGAGCAGTACTTC. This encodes CAWSGDSSYEQYF.

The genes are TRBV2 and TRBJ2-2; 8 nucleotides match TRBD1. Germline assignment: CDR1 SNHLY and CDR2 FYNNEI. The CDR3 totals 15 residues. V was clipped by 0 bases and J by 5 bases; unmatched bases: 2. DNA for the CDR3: TGTGCCAGCAGTGAAGCATGGACAGGGACCGGGGAGCTGTTTTTT. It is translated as CASSEAWTGTGELFF.

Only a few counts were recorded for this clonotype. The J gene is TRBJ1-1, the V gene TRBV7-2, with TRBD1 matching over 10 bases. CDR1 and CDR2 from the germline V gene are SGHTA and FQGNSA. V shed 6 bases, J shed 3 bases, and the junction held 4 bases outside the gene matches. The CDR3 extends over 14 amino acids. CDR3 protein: CASRPGTGDTEAFF. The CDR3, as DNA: TGTGCCAGCAGACCCGGGACAGGGGACACTGAAGCTTTCTTT.

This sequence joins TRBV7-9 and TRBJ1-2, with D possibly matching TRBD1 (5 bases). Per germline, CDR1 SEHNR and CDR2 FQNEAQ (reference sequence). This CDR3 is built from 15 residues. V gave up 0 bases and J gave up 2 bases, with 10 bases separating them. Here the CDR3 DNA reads TGTGCCAGCAGCTTAGCCACGGGGGGGAACTATGGCTACACCTTC. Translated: CASSLATGGNYGYTF.

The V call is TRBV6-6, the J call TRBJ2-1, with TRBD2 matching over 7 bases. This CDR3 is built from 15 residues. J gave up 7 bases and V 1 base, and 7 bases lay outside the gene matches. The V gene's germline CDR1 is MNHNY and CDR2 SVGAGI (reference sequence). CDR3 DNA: TGTGCCAGCAGTTACTTGGCGGGAGTAAGGAATGAGCAGTTCTTC. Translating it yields CASSYLAGVRNEQFF.

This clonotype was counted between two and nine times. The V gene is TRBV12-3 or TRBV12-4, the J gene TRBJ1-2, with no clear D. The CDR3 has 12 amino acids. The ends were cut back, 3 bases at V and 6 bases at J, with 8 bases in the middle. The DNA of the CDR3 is TGTGCCAGCAGTTTCACCCGTGATGGCTACACCTTC. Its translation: CASSFTRDGYTF.

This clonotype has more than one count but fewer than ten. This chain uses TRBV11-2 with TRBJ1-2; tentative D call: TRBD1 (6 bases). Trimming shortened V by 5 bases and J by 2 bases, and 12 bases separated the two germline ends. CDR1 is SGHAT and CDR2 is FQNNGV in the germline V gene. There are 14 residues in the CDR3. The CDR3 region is CASSPTGENYGYTF. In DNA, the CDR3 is TGTGCCAGCAGCCCGACAGGAGAGAACTATGGCTACACCTTC.

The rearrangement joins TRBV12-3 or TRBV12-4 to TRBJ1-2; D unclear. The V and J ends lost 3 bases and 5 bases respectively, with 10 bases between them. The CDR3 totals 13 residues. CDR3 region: CASSFGSGYGYTF. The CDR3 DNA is TGTGCCAGCAGTTTTGGTTCTGGATATGGCTACACCTTC.

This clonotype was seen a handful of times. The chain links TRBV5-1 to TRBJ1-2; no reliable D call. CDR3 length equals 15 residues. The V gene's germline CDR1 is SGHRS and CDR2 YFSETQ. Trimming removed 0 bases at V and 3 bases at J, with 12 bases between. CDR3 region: CASSLGKGMDYGYTF. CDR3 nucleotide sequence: TGCGCCAGCAGCTTGGGGAAGGGAATGGACTATGGCTACACCTTC.

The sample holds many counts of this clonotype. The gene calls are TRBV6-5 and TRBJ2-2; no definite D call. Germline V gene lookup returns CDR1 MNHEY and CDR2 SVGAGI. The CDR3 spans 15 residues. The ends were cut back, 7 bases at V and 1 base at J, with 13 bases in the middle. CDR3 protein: CASMKIRKNTGELFF. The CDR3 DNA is TGTGCCAGCATGAAGATACGGAAGAACACCGGGGAGCTGTTTTTT.

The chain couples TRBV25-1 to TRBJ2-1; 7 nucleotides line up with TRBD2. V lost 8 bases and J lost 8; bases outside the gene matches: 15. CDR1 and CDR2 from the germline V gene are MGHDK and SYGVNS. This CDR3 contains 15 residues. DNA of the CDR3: TGTGCCAGCGATGCCCCCGGACTAGTCCGGCATGAGCAGTTCTTC. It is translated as CASDAPGLVRHEQFF. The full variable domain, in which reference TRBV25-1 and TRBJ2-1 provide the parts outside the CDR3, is EADIYQTPRYLVIGTGKKITLECSQTMGHDKMYWYQQDPGMELHLIHYSYGVNSTEKGDLSSESTVSRIRTEHFPLTLESARPSHTSQYLCASDAPGLVRHEQFFGPGTRLTVL.

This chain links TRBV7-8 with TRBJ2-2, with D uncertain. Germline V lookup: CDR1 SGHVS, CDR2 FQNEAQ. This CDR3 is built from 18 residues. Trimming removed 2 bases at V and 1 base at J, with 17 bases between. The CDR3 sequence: CASSLKFQDAVNTGELFF. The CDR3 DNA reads TGTGCCAGCAGCTTAAAGTTCCAGGATGCTGTGAACACCGGGGAGCTGTTTTTT.

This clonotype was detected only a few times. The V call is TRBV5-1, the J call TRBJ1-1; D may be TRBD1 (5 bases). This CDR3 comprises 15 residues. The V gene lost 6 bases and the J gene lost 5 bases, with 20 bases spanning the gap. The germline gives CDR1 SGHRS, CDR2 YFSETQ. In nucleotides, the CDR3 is TGCGCCAGCAAACGGGACGGGTTAAGGGTAACTGAAGCTTTCTTT. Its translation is CASKRDGLRVTEAFF.